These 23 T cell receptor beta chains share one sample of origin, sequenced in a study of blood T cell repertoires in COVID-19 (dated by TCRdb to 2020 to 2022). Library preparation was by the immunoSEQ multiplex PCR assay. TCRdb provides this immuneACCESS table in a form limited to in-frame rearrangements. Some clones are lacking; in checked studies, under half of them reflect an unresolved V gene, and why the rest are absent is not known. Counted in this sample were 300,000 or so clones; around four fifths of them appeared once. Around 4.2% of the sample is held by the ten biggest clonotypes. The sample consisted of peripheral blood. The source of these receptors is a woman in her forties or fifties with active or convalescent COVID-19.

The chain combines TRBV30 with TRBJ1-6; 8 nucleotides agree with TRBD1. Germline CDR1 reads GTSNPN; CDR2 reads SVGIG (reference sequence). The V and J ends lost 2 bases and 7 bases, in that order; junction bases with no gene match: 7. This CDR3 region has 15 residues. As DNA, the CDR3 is TGTGCCTGGAGTTCACACGGACAGGGAAATTCACCCCTCCACTTT. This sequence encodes CAWSSHGQGNSPLHF.

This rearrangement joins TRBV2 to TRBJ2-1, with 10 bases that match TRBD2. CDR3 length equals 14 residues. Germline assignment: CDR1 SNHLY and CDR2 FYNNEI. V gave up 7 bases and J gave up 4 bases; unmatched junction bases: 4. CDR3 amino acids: CASTSGGFYNEQFF. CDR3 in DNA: TGTGCCAGCACTAGCGGGGGCTTTTACAATGAGCAGTTCTTC.

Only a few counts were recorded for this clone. The CDR3 is CASSQEQRDSSTDTQYF. The CDR3 DNA reads TGCGCCAGCAGCCAAGAACAGCGGGACTCTAGCACAGATACGCAGTATTTT. The chain is built from TRBV4-1 and TRBJ2-3; 7 bases are a match to TRBD2. CDR1 is MGHRA, CDR2 YSYEKL, per germline. J was trimmed by 0 bases and V by 0 bases; bases with no gene match: 6. The CDR3 runs 17 residues.

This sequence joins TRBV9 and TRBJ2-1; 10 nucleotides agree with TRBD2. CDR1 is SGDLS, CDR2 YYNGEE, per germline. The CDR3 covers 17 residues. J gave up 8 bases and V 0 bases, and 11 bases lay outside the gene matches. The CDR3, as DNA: TGTGCCAGCAGCGTAGCTAAAGCGGGAGGGCCTTTTTATGAGCAGTTCTTC. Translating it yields CASSVAKAGGPFYEQFF. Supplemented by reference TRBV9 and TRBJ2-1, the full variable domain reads DSGVTQTPKHLITATGQRVTLRCSPRSGDLSVYWYQQSLDQGLQFLIQYYNGEERAKGNILERFSAQQFPDLHSELNLSSLELGDSALYFCASSVAKAGGPFYEQFFGPGTRLTVL.

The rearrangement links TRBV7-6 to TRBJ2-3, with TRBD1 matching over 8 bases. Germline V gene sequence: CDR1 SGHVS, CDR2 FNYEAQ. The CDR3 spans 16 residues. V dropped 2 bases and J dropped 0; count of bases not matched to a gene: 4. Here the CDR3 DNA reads TGTGCCAGCAGCTTAACTGGGACAGGAAGCACAGATACGCAGTATTTT. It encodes CASSLTGTGSTDTQYF.

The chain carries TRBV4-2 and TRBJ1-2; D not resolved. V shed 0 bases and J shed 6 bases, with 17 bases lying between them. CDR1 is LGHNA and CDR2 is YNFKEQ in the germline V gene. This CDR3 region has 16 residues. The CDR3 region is CASSQDLDGGGHGYTF. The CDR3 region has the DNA TGTGCCAGCAGCCAAGATCTTGACGGAGGAGGACATGGCTACACCTTC.

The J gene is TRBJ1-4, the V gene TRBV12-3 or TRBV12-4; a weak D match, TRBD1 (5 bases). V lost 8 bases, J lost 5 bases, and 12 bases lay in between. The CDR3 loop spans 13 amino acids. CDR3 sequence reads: CASGQGLNEKLFF. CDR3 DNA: TGTGCCAGCGGCCAGGGACTCAATGAAAAACTGTTTTTT.

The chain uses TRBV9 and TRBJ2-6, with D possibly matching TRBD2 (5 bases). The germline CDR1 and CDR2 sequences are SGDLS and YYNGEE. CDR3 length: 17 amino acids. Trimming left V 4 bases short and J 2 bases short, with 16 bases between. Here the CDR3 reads CASSPFSGSAGANVLTF. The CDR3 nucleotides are TGTGCCAGCAGCCCTTTCTCGGGGTCTGCTGGGGCCAACGTCCTGACTTTC.

CDR3 sequence: CASSSDRGLDNEQFF. Here the CDR3 DNA reads TGTGCCAGTAGCTCAGACAGGGGTCTGGACAATGAGCAGTTCTTC. The chain is built from TRBV19 and TRBJ2-1; 8 nucleotides agree with TRBD1. J gave up 5 bases and V 6 bases, and 9 bases lay outside the gene matches. This CDR3 has 15 residues. Per germline, CDR1 LNHDA and CDR2 SQIVND (reference sequence).

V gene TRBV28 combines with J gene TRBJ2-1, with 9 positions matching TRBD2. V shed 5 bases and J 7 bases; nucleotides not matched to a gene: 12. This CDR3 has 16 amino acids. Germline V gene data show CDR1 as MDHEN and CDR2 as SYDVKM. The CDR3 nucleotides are TGTGCCAGCAGTCCCGGTAGCGGGAGACAGTCTAATGAGCAGTTCTTC. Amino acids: CASSPGSGRQSNEQFF.

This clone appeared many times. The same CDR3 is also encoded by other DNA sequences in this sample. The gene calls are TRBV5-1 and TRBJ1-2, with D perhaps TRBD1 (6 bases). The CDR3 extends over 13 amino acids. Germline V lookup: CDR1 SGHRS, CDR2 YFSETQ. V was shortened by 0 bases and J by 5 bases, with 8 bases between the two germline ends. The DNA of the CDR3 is TGCGCCAGCAGCTTGGACAGGGTTTATGGCTACACCTTC. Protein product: CASSLDRVYGYTF.

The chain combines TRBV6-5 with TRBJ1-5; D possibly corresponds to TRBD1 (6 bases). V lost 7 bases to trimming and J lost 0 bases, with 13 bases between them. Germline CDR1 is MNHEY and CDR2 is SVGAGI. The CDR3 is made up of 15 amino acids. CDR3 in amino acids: CASKDSYSSNQPQHF. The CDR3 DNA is TGTGCCAGCAAGGACAGCTACTCTAGCAATCAGCCCCAGCATTTT.

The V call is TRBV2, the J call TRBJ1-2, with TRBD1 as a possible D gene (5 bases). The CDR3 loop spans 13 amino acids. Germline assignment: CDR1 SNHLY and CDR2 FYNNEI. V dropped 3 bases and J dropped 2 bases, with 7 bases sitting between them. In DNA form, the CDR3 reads TGTGCCAGCAGTGAGGGGCGAAACTATGGCTACACCTTC. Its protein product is CASSEGRNYGYTF.

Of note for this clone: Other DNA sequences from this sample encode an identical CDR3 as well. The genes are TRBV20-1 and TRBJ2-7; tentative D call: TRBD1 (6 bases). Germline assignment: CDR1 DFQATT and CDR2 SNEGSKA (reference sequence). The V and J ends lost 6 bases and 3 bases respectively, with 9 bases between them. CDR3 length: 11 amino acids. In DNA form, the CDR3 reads TGCAGTGCCTCGGACAGCTACGAGCAGTACTTC. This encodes CSASDSYEQYF.

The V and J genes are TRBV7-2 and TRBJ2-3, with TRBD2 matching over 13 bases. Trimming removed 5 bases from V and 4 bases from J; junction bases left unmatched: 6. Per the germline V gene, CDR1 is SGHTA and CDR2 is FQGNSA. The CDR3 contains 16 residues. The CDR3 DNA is TGTGCCAGCAGCCCCCGACTAGCGGGAGGTGCAGATACGCAGTATTTT. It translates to CASSPRLAGGADTQYF.

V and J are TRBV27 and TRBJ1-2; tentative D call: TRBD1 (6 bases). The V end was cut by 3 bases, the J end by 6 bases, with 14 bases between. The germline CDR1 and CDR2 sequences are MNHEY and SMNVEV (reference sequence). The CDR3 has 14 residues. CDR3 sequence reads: CASSFRHRVNGYTF. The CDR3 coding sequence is TGTGCCAGCAGTTTCCGCCACAGGGTAAATGGCTACACCTTC.

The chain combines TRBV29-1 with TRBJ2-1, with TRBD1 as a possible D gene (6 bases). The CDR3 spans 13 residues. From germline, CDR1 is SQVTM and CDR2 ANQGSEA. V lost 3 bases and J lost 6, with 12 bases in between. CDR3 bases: TGCAGCGTTGACCCCCCAGGGGTCAATGAGCAGTTCTTC. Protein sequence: CSVDPPGVNEQFF.

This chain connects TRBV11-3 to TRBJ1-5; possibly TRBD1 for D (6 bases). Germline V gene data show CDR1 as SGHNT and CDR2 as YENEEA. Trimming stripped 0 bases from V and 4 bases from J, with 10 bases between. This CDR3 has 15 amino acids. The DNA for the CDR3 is TGTGCCAGCAGCTTAGAGTGGGGGCGAAATCAGCCCCAGCATTTT. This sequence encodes CASSLEWGRNQPQHF. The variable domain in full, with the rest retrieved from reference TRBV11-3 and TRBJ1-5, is EAGVVQSPRYKIIEKKQPVAFWCNPISGHNTLYWYLQNLGQGPELLIRYENEEAVDDSQLPKDRFSAERLKGVDSTLKIQPAELGDSAVYLCASSLEWGRNQPQHFGDGTRLSIL.

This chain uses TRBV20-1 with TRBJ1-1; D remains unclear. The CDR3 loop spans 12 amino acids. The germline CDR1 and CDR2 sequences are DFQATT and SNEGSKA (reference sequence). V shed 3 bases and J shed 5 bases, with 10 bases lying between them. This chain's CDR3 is CSASSGSTEAFF. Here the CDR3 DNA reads TGCAGTGCTAGTTCGGGGTCTACTGAAGCTTTCTTT.

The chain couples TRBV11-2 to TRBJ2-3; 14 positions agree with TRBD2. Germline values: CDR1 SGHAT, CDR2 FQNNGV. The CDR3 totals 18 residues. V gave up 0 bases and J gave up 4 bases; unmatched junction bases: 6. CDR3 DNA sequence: TGTGCCAGCAGCTTAGAGGGGACTAGCGGGAGTTTCGCAGATACGCAGTATTTT. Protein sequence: CASSLEGTSGSFADTQYF. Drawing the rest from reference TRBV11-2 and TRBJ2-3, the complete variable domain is EAGVAQSPRYKIIEKRQSVAFWCNPISGHATLYWYQQILGQGPKLLIQFQNNGVVDDSQLPKDRFSAERLKGVDSTLKIQPAKLEDSAVYLCASSLEGTSGSFADTQYFGPGTRLTVL.

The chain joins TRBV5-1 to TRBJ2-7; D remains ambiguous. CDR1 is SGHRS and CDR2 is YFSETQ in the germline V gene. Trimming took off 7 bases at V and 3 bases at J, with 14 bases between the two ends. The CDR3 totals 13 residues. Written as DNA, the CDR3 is TGCGCCAGCGGCAAGGTATCGGGCTACGAGCAGTACTTC. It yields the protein CASGKVSGYEQYF.

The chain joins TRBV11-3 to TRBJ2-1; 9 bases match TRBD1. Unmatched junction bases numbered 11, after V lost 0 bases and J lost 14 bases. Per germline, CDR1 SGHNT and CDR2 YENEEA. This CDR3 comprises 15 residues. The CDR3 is CASSLDWRDRVVEFF. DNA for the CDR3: TGTGCCAGCAGCTTAGATTGGAGGGACAGGGTCGTGGAGTTCTTC.

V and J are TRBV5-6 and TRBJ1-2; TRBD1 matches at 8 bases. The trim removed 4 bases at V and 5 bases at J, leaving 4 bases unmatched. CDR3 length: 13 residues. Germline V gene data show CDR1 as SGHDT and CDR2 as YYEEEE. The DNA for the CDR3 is TGTGCCAGCAGCCTGCAGGGGGCATATGGCTACACCTTC. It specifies CASSLQGAYGYTF.